This T cell receptor beta chain was identified during a study of blood T cell repertoires in COVID-19. Clones were read by immunoSEQ multiplex PCR, and TCRdb kept only the in-frame ones, dropping some. The sample has 15,000 or so clones; 80% to 90% are singletons. CDR1 and CDR2 (germline): SQVTM, ANQGSEA. V lost 3 bases and J lost 2, with 10 bases in between. This CDR3 is 13 amino acids long. This clone has just a few counts. This chain uses TRBV29-1 with TRBJ1-1; D gene uncertain. The specimen was peripheral blood. The receptor's source is a man in his fifties with active COVID-19. This chain's CDR3 is CSVDRQINTEAFF. The CDR3 DNA reads as TGCAGCGTTGATCGCCAGATTAACACTGAAGCTTTCTTT.